The source of this TCR beta chain is a study of T cells in Graves' hyperthyroidism and ophthalmopathy. Among the patients, aged 18 to 65, hyperthyroidism was newly diagnosed and had lasted under 2 months. This clonotype was detected only a few times. Its antigen is unknown. From RNA transcripts, TCR beta CDR3 regions were amplified. The HTBI primer set served for first-round RT-PCR of the TCR CDR3. TCRdb redid the calling of the multiplex PCR reads with MiXCR, one entry per CDR3 protein. Found here are a few hundred thousand distinct CDR3 sequences, 15% to 19% of them singletons; the top ten hold around 6.6%. Trimming took 1 base from V and 3 from J, leaving 7 bases between them. Germline lookup yields CDR1 KGHDR and CDR2 SFDVKD. This CDR3 has 14 residues. Study-wide results and caveats: A model using 13 V-J features told ophthalmopathy apart from stable hyperthyroidism.

Source material: blood. The gene calls are TRBV24-1 and TRBJ2-3, with unresolved D. This sequence was found in a woman aged 25 to 45 with Graves' hyperthyroidism. CDR3 sequence (DNA): TGTGCCACCAGTGATTTTTCCAAGACAGATACGCAGTATTTT. Translated: CATSDFSKTDTQYF.